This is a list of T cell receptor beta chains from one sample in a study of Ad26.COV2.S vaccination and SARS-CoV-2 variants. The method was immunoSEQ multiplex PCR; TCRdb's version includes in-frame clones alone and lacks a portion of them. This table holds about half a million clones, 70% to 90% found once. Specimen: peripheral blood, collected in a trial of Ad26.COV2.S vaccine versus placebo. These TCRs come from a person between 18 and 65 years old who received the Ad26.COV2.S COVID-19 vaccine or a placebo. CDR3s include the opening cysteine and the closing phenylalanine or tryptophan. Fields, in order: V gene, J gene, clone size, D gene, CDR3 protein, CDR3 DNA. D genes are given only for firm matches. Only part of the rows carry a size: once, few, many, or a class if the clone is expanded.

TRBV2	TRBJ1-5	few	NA	CASSDRGQPQHF	TGTGCCAGCAGTGACAGGGGCCAGCCCCAGCATTTT
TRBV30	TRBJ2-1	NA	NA	CAWTPGPYNEQFF	TGTGCCTGGACCCCGGGGCCCTACAATGAGCAGTTCTTC
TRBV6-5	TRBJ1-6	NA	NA	CASRMEGYNSPLHF	TGTGCCAGCAGGATGGAGGGTTATAATTCACCCCTCCACTTT
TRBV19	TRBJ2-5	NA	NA	CASSTGQSVSQETQYF	TGTGCCAGTAGTACAGGACAGTCGGTATCCCAAGAGACCCAGTACTTC
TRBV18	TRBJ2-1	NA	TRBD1	CASSLQGAVYNEQFF	TGTGCCAGCTCCCTACAGGGGGCCGTTTACAATGAGCAGTTCTTC
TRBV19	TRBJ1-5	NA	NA	CASSIERGVNQPQHF	TGTGCCAGTAGTATAGAGAGGGGTGTCAATCAGCCCCAGCATTTT
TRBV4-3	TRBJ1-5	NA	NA	CASSQNRIQPQHF	TGCGCCAGCAGCCAAAACAGGATCCAGCCCCAGCATTTT
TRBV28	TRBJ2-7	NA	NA	CASRGQIYEQYF	TGTGCCAGCAGAGGACAAATTTACGAGCAGTACTTC
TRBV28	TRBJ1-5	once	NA	CASSFYRWSNQPQHF	TGTGCCAGCAGTTTTTACAGGTGGAGCAATCAGCCCCAGCATTTT
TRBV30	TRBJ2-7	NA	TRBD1	CAWGARGQGSEQYF	TGTGCCTGGGGTGCCCGAGGACAGGGCAGCGAGCAGTACTTC
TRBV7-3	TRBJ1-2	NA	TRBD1	CASSLQGEAGGYTF	TGTGCCAGCAGCTTGCAGGGGGAGGCGGGTGGCTACACCTTC
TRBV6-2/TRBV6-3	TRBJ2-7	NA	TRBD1	CASSPDRGYYLRARYF	TGTGCCAGCAGCCCGGACAGGGGGTATTACCTACGAGCAAGGTACTTC
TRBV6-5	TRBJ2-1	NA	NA	CASSSNGNEQFF	TGTGCCAGCAGTTCAAACGGCAATGAGCAGTTCTTC
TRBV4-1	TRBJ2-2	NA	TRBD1	CASRATGGNTGELFF	TGCGCCAGCAGGGCTACAGGGGGGAACACCGGGGAGCTGTTTTTT
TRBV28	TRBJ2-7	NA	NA	CASSAPTGYYEQYF	TGTGCCAGCAGTGCGCCGACTGGCTACTACGAGCAGTACTTC
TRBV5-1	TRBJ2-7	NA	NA	CASSLAPGAYYEQYF	TGCGCCAGCAGCTTGGCTCCAGGGGCCTACTACGAGCAGTACTTC
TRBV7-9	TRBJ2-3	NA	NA	CASSPSDSTDTQYF	TGTGCCAGCAGCCCATCGGACAGCACAGATACGCAGTATTTT
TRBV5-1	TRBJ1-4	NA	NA	CASSLEWGSNEKLFF	TGCGCCAGCAGCTTGGAATGGGGTTCTAATGAAAAACTGTTTTTT
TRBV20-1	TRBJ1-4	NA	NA	CSAAAAEKLFF	TGCAGTGCCGCGGCGGCTGAAAAACTGTTTTTT
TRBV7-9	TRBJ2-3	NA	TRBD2	CASRRRTSFADTQYF	TGTGCCAGCAGACGTAGGACTAGTTTCGCAGATACGCAGTATTTT
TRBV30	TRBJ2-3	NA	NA	CAWSEGRVTDTQYF	TGTGCCTGGAGTGAGGGCAGAGTCACAGATACGCAGTATTTT
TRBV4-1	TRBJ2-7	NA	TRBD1	CASSNGQGNYEQYF	TGCGCCAGCAGCAATGGACAGGGAAACTACGAGCAGTACTTC
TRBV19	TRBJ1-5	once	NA	CASSIRGVGQPQHF	TGTGCCAGTAGTATTAGGGGGGTTGGGCAGCCCCAGCATTTT
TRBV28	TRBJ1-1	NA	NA	CASSLPNRGTEAFF	TGTGCCAGCAGTTTACCAAACCGGGGCACTGAAGCTTTCTTT
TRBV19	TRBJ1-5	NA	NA	CASSIDSVGRNQPQHF	TGTGCCAGTAGTATAGATTCGGTAGGCAGAAATCAGCCCCAGCATTTT
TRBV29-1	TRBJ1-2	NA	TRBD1	CTATGQNYGYTF	TGCACTGCGACAGGGCAGAACTATGGCTACACCTTC
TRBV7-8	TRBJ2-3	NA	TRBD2	CASSLATSGGPRTDTQYF	TGTGCCAGCAGCTTAGCGACTAGCGGGGGGCCGCGCACAGATACGCAGTATTTT
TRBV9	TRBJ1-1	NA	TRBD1	CASSGTGVITEAFF	TGTGCCAGCAGCGGAACAGGGGTTATCACTGAAGCTTTCTTT
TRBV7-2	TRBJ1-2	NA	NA	CASSLAPGLNYGYTF	TGTGCCAGCAGCTTAGCGCCAGGGCTTAACTATGGCTACACCTTC
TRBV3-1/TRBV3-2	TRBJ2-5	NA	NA	CASTTGTQETQYF	TGTGCCAGCACAACAGGTACCCAAGAGACCCAGTACTTC
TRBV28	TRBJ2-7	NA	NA	CASSLGQGGLYEQYF	TGTGCCAGCAGTTTAGGGCAGGGGGGCCTCTACGAGCAGTACTTC
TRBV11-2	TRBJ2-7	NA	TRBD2	CASTQGVSGGYYEQYF	TGTGCCAGCACCCAAGGGGTTAGCGGGGGCTACTACGAGCAGTACTTC
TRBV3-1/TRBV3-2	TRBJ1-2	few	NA	CASSQGTQGDYGYTF	TGTGCCAGCAGCCAAGGTACACAGGGAGACTATGGCTACACCTTC
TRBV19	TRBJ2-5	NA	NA	CASAEGGEETQYF	TGTGCCAGTGCGGAGGGGGGCGAAGAGACCCAGTACTTC
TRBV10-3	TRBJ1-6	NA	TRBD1	CAISGTGWNSPLHF	TGTGCCATCAGTGGGACAGGGTGGAATTCACCCCTCCACTTT
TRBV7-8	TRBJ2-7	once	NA	CASSLDPSSYEQYF	TGTGCCAGCAGCTTAGATCCTAGCTCCTACGAGCAGTACTTC
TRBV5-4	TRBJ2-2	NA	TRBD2	CASSLVQGTSGSTGELFF	TGTGCCAGCAGCTTGGTTCAGGGGACTAGCGGGAGTACCGGGGAGCTGTTTTTT
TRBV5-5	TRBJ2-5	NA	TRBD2	CASSLVGSGSISRQETQYF	TGTGCCAGCAGCTTGGTGGGTAGCGGGAGTATTTCCCGCCAAGAGACCCAGTACTTC
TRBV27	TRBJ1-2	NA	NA	CASSPDTKGVGYTF	TGTGCCAGCAGTCCAGACACAAAGGGAGTGGGCTACACCTTC
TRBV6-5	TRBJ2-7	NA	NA	CASSYTPGTSYEQYF	TGTGCCAGCAGTTATACCCCGGGGACCTCCTACGAGCAGTACTTC
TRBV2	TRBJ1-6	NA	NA	CASTQEQGNNSPLHF	TGTGCCAGCACCCAGGAGCAGGGGAATAATTCACCCCTCCACTTT
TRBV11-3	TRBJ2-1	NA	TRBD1	CASSPKNIRDSNEQFF	TGTGCCAGCAGCCCTAAAAATATCCGGGACAGCAATGAGCAGTTCTTC
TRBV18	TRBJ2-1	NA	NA	CASSPSGKLNYNEQFF	TGTGCCAGCTCACCATCCGGGAAACTCAACTACAATGAGCAGTTCTTC
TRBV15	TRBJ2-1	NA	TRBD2	CATSRGWDSGRADEQFF	TGTGCCACCAGCAGAGGATGGGATAGCGGGAGGGCCGATGAGCAGTTCTTC
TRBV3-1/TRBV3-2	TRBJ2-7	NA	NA	CASSQAYEQYF	TGTGCCAGCAGCCAAGCCTACGAGCAGTACTTC
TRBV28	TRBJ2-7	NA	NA	CASSTLDSSYEQYF	TGTGCCAGCAGTACCCTGGACAGCTCCTACGAGCAGTACTTC
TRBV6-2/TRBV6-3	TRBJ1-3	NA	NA	CASSPGSDSSGNTIYF	TGTGCCAGCAGTCCAGGGTCGGACAGCTCTGGAAACACCATATATTTT
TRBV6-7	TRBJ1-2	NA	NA	CASSYSSQLKYGYTF	TGTGCCAGCAGTTACTCGAGTCAGCTCAAGTATGGCTACACCTTC
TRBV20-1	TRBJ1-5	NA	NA	CSASPPGPAGMNNQPQHF	TGCAGTGCTAGTCCCCCAGGCCCGGCGGGCATGAACAATCAGCCCCAGCATTTT
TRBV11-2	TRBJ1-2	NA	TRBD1	CASSLGTGTGYGYTF	TGTGCCAGCAGCTTAGGGACAGGGACGGGCTATGGCTACACCTTC
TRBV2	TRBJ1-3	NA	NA	CASSVDLGVRNTIYF	TGTGCCAGCAGCGTCGACCTAGGGGTCCGAAACACCATATATTTT
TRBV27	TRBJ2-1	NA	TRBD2	CASSSRTSGGLSSYNEQFF	TGTGCCAGCAGTTCGAGGACTAGCGGGGGGTTAAGCTCCTACAATGAGCAGTTCTTC
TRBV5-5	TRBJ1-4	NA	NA	CASSLFAGHGTNEKLFF	TGTGCCAGCAGCTTGTTCGCAGGGCACGGAACTAATGAAAAACTGTTTTTT
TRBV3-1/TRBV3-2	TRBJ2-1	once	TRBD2	CASSQGLAEYNEQFF	TGTGCCAGCAGCCAGGGACTAGCGGAGTACAATGAGCAGTTCTTC
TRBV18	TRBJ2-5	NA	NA	CASSPPGREETQYF	TGTGCCAGCTCACCACCCGGCAGGGAGGAGACCCAGTACTTC
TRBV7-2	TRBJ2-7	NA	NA	CASSLEGEPKQYF	TGTGCCAGCAGCTTAGAGGGAGAACCAAAGCAGTACTTC
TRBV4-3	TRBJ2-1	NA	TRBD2	CASSQPTSGGVWEQFF	TGCGCCAGCAGCCAACCGACTAGCGGGGGGGTCTGGGAGCAGTTCTTC
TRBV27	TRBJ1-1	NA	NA	CASSLSNSGKTEAFF	TGTGCCAGCAGTTTATCGAACTCGGGGAAGACTGAAGCTTTCTTT
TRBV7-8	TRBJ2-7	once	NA	CASSLGMSSYEQYF	TGTGCCAGCAGCTTAGGCATGAGCTCCTACGAGCAGTACTTC